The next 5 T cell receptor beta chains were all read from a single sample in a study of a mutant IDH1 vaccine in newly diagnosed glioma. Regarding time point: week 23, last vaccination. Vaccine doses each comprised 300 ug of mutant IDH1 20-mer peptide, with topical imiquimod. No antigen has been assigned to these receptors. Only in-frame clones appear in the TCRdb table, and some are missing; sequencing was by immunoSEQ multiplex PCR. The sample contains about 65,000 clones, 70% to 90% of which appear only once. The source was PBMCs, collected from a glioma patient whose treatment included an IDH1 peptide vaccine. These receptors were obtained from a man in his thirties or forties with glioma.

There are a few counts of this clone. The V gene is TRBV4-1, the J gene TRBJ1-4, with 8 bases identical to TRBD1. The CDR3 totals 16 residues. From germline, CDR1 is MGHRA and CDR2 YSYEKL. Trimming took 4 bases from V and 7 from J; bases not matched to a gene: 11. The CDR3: CASSRGPGQVGEKLFF. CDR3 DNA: TGCGCCAGCAGCCGGGGGCCGGGACAGGTGGGTGAAAAACTGTTTTTT.

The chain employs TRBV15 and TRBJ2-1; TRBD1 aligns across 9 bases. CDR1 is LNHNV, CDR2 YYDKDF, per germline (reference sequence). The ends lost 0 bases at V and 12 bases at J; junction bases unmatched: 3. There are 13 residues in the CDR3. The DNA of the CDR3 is TGTGCCACCAGCAGAGACAGGGGACAGGGGCAGTTCTTC. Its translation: CATSRDRGQGQFF.

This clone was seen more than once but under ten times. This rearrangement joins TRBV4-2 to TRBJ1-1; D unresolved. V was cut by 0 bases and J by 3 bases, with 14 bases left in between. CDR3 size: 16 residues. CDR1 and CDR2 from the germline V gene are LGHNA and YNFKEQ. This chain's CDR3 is CASSQEGAGIYTEAFF. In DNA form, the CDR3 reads TGTGCCAGCAGCCAAGAGGGAGCAGGCATATACACTGAAGCTTTCTTT.

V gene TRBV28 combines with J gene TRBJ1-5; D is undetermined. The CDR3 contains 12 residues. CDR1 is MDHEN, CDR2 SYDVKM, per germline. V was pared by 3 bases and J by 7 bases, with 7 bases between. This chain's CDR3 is CASSFQLQPQHF. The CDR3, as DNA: TGTGCCAGCAGTTTCCAGTTGCAGCCCCAGCATTTT.

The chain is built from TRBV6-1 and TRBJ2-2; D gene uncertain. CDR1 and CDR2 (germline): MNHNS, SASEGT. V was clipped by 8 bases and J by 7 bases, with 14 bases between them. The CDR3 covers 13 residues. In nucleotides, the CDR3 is TGTGCCAGCGACCCTCAGTGGGGCGGGGAGCTGTTTTTT. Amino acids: CASDPQWGGELFF.